Presented here are 13 T cell receptor beta chains from one specimen sequenced in a study of PD-L1 blockade in urothelial cancer. The protocol was immunoSEQ multiplex PCR, while the TCRdb copy is restricted to in-frame clones and leaves out a portion. The repertoire holds some 52,000 clones, with approximately 72% as singletons. The sample's time point: pretreatment peripheral blood. Sample: PBMCs, taken around atezolizumab (anti-PD-L1) treatment. The receptors originated from a man between 65 and 79 years old with urothelial cancer.

V usage is TRBV19 and J usage is TRBJ2-5; D may be TRBD2 (6 bases). Deletions cut 6 bases from V and 5 bases from J, with 13 bases between. This CDR3 comprises 13 residues. CDR1 and CDR2 (germline): LNHDA, SQIVND (reference sequence). CDR3 in amino acids: CASSMTGGETQYF. The DNA for the CDR3 is TGTGCCAGTAGCATGACCGGAGGGGAGACCCAGTACTTC.

The rearrangement joins TRBV5-8 to TRBJ2-3; the D is unclear. Trimming took off 3 bases at V and 3 bases at J, with 11 bases between the two ends. Germline-derived CDR1 and CDR2 are SGHTS and YDEGEE. CDR3 length equals 14 residues. CDR3 amino acids: CASSSTSRTDTQYF. The DNA of the CDR3 is TGTGCCAGCAGCTCGACTTCACGAACAGATACGCAGTATTTT.

The chain has TRBV5-1 and TRBJ1-3; 8 nucleotides match TRBD1. CDR1 SGHRS and CDR2 YFSETQ come from the germline V gene. The junction had 11 bases not matched to a gene; V was cut back by 3 bases and J by 3 bases. The CDR3 extends over 17 amino acids. This CDR3 reads CASSSNIDRGGGNTIYF. The CDR3, as DNA: TGCGCCAGCAGCTCAAATATCGACAGGGGTGGTGGAAACACCATATATTTT. Looking up the rest from reference TRBV5-1 and TRBJ1-3 gives the full variable domain: KAGVTQTPRYLIKTRGQQVTLSCSPISGHRSVSWYQQTPGQGLQFLFEYFSETQRNKGNFPGRFSGRQFSNSRSEMNVSTLELGDSALYLCASSSNIDRGGGNTIYFGEGSWLTVV.

This clone is medium-sized within its sample. The chain links TRBV7-9 to TRBJ2-7, with 8 bases fitting TRBD1. This CDR3 is built from 19 residues. Looked up from germline, CDR1 is SEHNR and CDR2 is FQNEAQ (reference sequence). V was pared by 4 bases and J by 2 bases, with 19 bases of the junction left unmatched. The CDR3 protein is CASSSTRIKRQGKPYEQYF. In DNA, the CDR3 is TGTGCCAGCAGCTCCACCCGAATAAAAAGACAGGGGAAACCCTACGAGCAGTACTTC.

The rearrangement links TRBV6-1 to TRBJ1-1; 7 bases fit TRBD1. Germline CDR1 MNHNS, CDR2 SASEGT. V was clipped by 0 bases and J by 4 bases; unmatched bases: 2. This CDR3 comprises 14 residues. The CDR3 coding sequence is TGTGCCAGCAGTGAAGCAGGGGGCGGCACTGAAGCTTTCTTT. It yields the protein CASSEAGGGTEAFF.

CDR3 in amino acids: CASRQGPTYSYNEQFF. In DNA form, the CDR3 reads TGCGCCAGCAGACAGGGACCGACCTATTCCTACAATGAGCAGTTCTTC. The J gene is TRBJ2-1, the V gene TRBV5-1; a possible D gene is TRBD1 (6 bases). Germline CDR1 and CDR2: SGHRS and YFSETQ. The CDR3 extends over 16 amino acids. Trimming shortened V by 5 bases and J by 1 base, and 16 bases separated the two germline ends.

This clone appeared a few times. The chain couples TRBV5-5 to TRBJ2-5; 8 bases match TRBD1. Looked up from germline, CDR1 is SGHKS and CDR2 is YYEKEE (reference sequence). J lost 2 bases, V lost 4 bases, and 4 bases had no gene match. The CDR3 runs to 14 residues. The CDR3 loop reads CASSPRQGQETQYF. The CDR3 nucleotides are TGTGCCAGCAGCCCCCGACAGGGGCAAGAGACCCAGTACTTC.

The chain uses TRBV18 and TRBJ1-5; 11 bases map to TRBD1. There are 18 residues in the CDR3. Per germline, CDR1 KGHSH and CDR2 LQKENI. Trimming at V came to 3 bases and at J to 2 bases, leaving 9 bases not matched to a gene. The CDR3 loop is CASSPAGQGARGNQPQHF. CDR3 coding DNA: TGTGCCAGCTCACCGGCAGGACAGGGGGCTAGAGGCAATCAGCCCCAGCATTTT.

The chain is built from TRBV9 and TRBJ2-7; 9 bases align to TRBD2. This CDR3 has 16 residues. Germline values: CDR1 SGDLS, CDR2 YYNGEE. V shed 0 bases and J 1 base; nucleotides not matched to a gene: 5. As DNA, the CDR3 is TGTGCCAGCAGCGTAGCCGGGACTAGCCCGTCCTACGAGCAGTACTTC. This codes for CASSVAGTSPSYEQYF.

This clone turned up a few times. The chain is built from TRBV19 and TRBJ1-1; 7 bases map to TRBD1. Germline V gene data show CDR1 as LNHDA and CDR2 as SQIVND (reference sequence). V shed 3 bases and J 10 bases; nucleotides not matched to a gene: 8. The CDR3 runs to 13 residues. CDR3 sequence reads: CASSIKTGVGAFF. The DNA for the CDR3 is TGTGCCAGTAGTATCAAAACAGGGGTTGGAGCTTTCTTT.

This clone has just a few counts. J is TRBJ2-7 and V is TRBV5-4, with 12 bases aligning to TRBD2. The junction had 6 bases not matched to a gene; V was cut back by 1 base and J by 1 base. CDR3 length: 17 residues. The germline CDR1 and CDR2 sequences are SGHNT and YYREEE (reference sequence). The CDR3 DNA is TGTGCCAGCAGCTTGTCCTCCGGGACTAGCGGGTCCTACGAGCAGTACTTC. Translated: CASSLSSGTSGSYEQYF. The variable domain in full, completed from reference TRBV5-4 and TRBJ2-7, reads ETGVTQSPTHLIKTRGQQVTLRCSSQSGHNTVSWYQQALGQGPQFIFQYYREEENGRGNFPPRFSGLQFPNYSSELNVNALELDDSALYLCASSLSSGTSGSYEQYFGPGTRLTVT.

The chain recombines TRBV7-9 with TRBJ1-2, with 9 bases matching TRBD1. The CDR3 has 15 residues. CDR1 and CDR2 (germline): SEHNR, FQNEAQ (reference sequence). With V trimmed by 5 bases and J by 6 bases, 10 bases remained unmatched. CDR3 loop: CASSQVPDRGDGYTF. The CDR3 DNA reads TGTGCCAGCAGCCAAGTCCCGGACAGGGGTGATGGCTACACCTTC. Drawing the rest from reference TRBV7-9 and TRBJ1-2, the complete variable domain is DTGVSQNPRHKITKRGQNVTFRCDPISEHNRLYWYRQTLGQGPEFLTYFQNEAQLEKSRLLSDRFSAERPKGSFSTLEIQRTEQGDSAMYLCASSQVPDRGDGYTFGSGTRLTVV.

This clone was seen once. The chain employs TRBV19 and TRBJ1-2, with 9 bases aligning to TRBD1. V lost 6 bases to trimming and J lost 8 bases; unmatched junction nucleotides: 13. There are 15 residues in the CDR3. CDR1 is LNHDA, CDR2 SQIVND, per germline (reference sequence). CDR3: CASRRRQGVVWGYTF. CDR3 nucleotide sequence: TGTGCCAGTAGGCGTCGACAGGGGGTCGTTTGGGGCTACACCTTC.